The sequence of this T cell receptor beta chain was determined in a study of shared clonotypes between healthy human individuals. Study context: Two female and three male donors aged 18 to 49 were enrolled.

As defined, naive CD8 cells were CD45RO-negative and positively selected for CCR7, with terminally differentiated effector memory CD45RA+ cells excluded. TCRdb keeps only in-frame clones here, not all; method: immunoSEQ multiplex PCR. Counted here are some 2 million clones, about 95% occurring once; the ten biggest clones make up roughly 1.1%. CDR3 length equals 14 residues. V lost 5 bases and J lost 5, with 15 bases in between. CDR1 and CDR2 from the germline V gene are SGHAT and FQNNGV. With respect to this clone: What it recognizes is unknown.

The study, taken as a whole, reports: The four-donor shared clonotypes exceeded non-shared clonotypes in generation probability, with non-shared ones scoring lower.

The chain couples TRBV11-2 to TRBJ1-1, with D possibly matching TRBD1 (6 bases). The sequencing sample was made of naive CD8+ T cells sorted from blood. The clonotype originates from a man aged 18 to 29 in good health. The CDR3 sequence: CASSPQGTGTEAFF. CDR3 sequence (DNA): TGTGCCAGCAGCCCGCAGGGGACCGGGACTGAAGCTTTCTTT.